This TCR beta chain was sequenced in a study of shared clonotypes between healthy human individuals (TCRdb year 2020). Regarding the research as a whole: Three men and a couple of women, aged 18 to 49 years, made up the cohort. For each donor, CD4 naive and CD4 memory were each run on three plates, CD8 naive on two plates, and CD8 memory on one plate. To estimate repertoire size and how much clonotypes are shared between individuals, the study performed deep sequencing of blood TCR repertoires from roughly five healthy adults. Libraries were prepared and TCR repertoires were sequenced by different laboratories using diverse techniques, in order to increase sequencing depth and limit assay-specific biases. Between about 0.94 and 8.9 billion PBMCs per donor were obtained by leukapheresis. Overall study results and their limits: Because the study included a small number of donors, the genetic and exposure-history diversity represented was limited. Compared with non-shared clonotypes, clonotypes shared by all four sorted-subset donors had higher generation probabilities. Sharing across several donors was observed for roughly 5% of naive CD4, over 3% of naive CD8, about 2.3% of memory CD4, and about 0.39% of memory CD8 clonotypes. Sampling was restricted to blood, and TCR repertoires in tissue are likely to differ from TCR repertoires in blood. Larger estimated clonotype richness was generally found for naive subsets than for memory subsets. Incomplete sequencing was indicated by rarefaction of sorted-subset datasets, despite the large sequencing depth. Pairwise subsampling led to the expectation that sequencing depth would affect the degree of clonotype sharing among donors.

Details on this clone: The target of this receptor is not known. The input lacks base qualities; no much larger clone sits a single base away.

The CDR3, cysteine through phenylalanine, is 14 amino acids long. Only the CDR3 region is kept as DNA, spanning 42 bases read in frame from base 1. The germline ends are 9 bases apart after V is trimmed by 1 base and J by 6 bases. CDR1 ENHRY and CDR2 SYGVKD are derived from the germline V gene. The donors were healthy, HIV-negative adults with no recently reported acute infections or vaccinations. Every donor was a Caucasian adult living in Nashville, Tennessee, USA. CD4+ T cells were enriched through magnetic negative selection, after which naive cells were positively selected on CD45RA and the remaining negative fraction served as the memory subset. Blood was obtained by leukapheresis, after which PBMCs were separated by Ficoll-Histopaque density gradient centrifugation and cryopreserved in liquid nitrogen vapor phase. Analytical flow cytometry was used to check the purity and quantity of every magnetically sorted T cell population. Each sorted fraction had its genomic DNA isolated and then quantified by UV absorbance on a Nanodrop 2000c.

TCR CDR3 regions were amplified from genomic DNA by multiplex PCR using the deep immunoSEQ assay. Extracted genomic DNA from each cell subset was spread evenly across all wells of several immunoSEQ 96-well plates, with each plate serving as a replicate. For sorted subsets, approximately 0.2 ug of genomic DNA, equivalent to 25,000 to 30,000 T cell genomes, went into each replicate PCR. The purified libraries were quantified using a Qubit 3.0 fluorometer, sized with a Bioanalyzer 2100, and then quantified again using the KAPA Library Quantification kit. A separate single-read 150-cycle Illumina NextSeq 550 flow cell was used to sequence each immunoSEQ 96-well plate. In the authors' own workflow: Because only junctional sequences without quality scores were contained in the immunoSEQ output, filtering matching that applied to full-length reads could not be performed. Sequences were annotated with PyIR, a Python wrapper for IgBLAST v1.9, using IMGT germline references to assign V/J genes and CDR3. Reads with weak V/J assignments (E-value above 1e-6), missing CDR3, stop codons, out-of-frame junctions, or ambiguous translated residues were removed. V3J clonotypes were defined as sequences sharing an identical inferred V gene, J gene, and CDR3 amino acid sequence. The percentage overlap between two repertoires was calculated by dividing the number of shared unique clonotypes by the size of the smaller repertoire. RTK rarefaction, the Chao1 estimator, and Recon v2.1 estimates of unobserved clonotypes were used to assess repertoire richness. OLGA was used to compute generation probabilities for all TCRbeta clonotypes that the gDNA method yielded from four donors. The table was pulled from immuneACCESS by TCRdb, which kept in-frame rearrangements only. Such tables lose some clones; where checked, under half of the loss comes from unresolved V genes, and the rest has no known cause. The DNA gave D and trimming, while V, J and clone size come from that table. Across this sample there are 950,000 to 1,200,000 clones, with 70% to 80% seen only once. The ten largest make up roughly 0.82% of the sample.

The sample consisted of memory CD4+ T cells from PBMCs. The cell subset or site label corresponds to: CD45RA-negative fraction. The V gene is TRBV10-3 and the J gene is TRBJ2-2; the D gene cannot be named for sure. This clonotype was sampled from a man aged 18-30 years in good health. Some clones in this sample may be carry-over from other donors' samples. At the DNA level, the sequence is TGTGCCATCAGTGAGTACCAGGACCCCGGGGAGCTGTTTTTT. Its product reads: CAISEYQDPGELFF.